The 28 T cell receptor beta chains below were found in one sample sequenced in a study of T cells in tuberculosis. Cells were sorted from thawed PBMC rested overnight and stained with GMM-loaded CD1B tetramer, viability dye and anti-CD3. C32 glucose monomycolate from Rhodococcus equi was loaded onto the CD1B tetramers. TCRdb keeps only in-frame clones here, not all; method: immunoSEQ multiplex PCR. The table records about 88,000 clones, about nine tenths of them present only once. Material: CD1b-GMM tetramer-negative cells sorted from PBMCs. The receptors come from an adult woman with latent tuberculosis.

This clone was counted between two and nine times. The chain couples TRBV27 to TRBJ2-7; a weak D match, TRBD1 (6 bases). The germline gives CDR1 MNHEY, CDR2 SMNVEV (reference sequence). V lost 5 bases to trimming and J lost 6 bases, with 11 bases between them. The CDR3 is 12 amino acids. CDR3 sequence (DNA): TGTGCCAGCAGTCCACAGGGCGGCGAGCAGTACTTC. It encodes CASSPQGGEQYF.

In regard to this clone: Other DNA sequences from this sample encode an identical CDR3 as well. J is TRBJ2-5 and V is TRBV30; 7 positions agree with TRBD1. The CDR3 consists of 14 residues. Germline values: CDR1 GTSNPN, CDR2 SVGIG (reference sequence). V lost 3 bases to trimming and J lost 4 bases; unmatched junction nucleotides: 8. In nucleotides, the CDR3 is TGTGCCTGGAGGAAGGGGGCCGGTATAGAGACCCAGTACTTC. Residues: CAWRKGAGIETQYF.

This chain links TRBV6-5 with TRBJ1-5; tentative D call: TRBD1 (6 bases). Germline-derived CDR1 and CDR2 are MNHEY and SVGAGI. This CDR3 region has 15 residues. V lost 6 bases to trimming and J lost 6 bases, with 18 bases between them. CDR3 residues: CASRPFQGFSQPQHF. Here the CDR3 DNA reads TGTGCCAGCAGACCCTTCCAGGGGTTCAGTCAGCCCCAGCATTTT.

The V and J genes are TRBV9 and TRBJ1-6; D call uncertain. The CDR3 is 15 residues long. Trimming removed 0 bases at V and 4 bases at J, with 8 bases between. CDR1 and CDR2 from the germline V gene are SGDLS and YYNGEE. CDR3 coding DNA: TGTGCCAGCAGCGTAGGAGATGAGTATAATTCACCCCTCCACTTT. It codes for CASSVGDEYNSPLHF.

This chain connects TRBV5-5 to TRBJ2-7; D might be TRBD1 (6 bases). Germline CDR1 SGHKS, CDR2 YYEKEE (reference sequence). This CDR3 spans 15 amino acids. Trimming cost V 4 bases and J 0 bases, with 14 bases left between them. CDR3 DNA: TGTGCCAGCAGCCCCGGGACACAGAGCTCCTACGAGCAGTACGTC. Translation: CASSPGTQSSYEQYV.

Of note for this clone: This same CDR3 is encoded by further DNA sequences in the sample. This chain uses TRBV6-5 with TRBJ2-7; possibly TRBD2 for D (6 bases). Germline V gives CDR1 MNHEY, CDR2 SVGAGI. The CDR3 contains 13 residues. Between the trimmed V and J ends, which lost 2 bases and 6 bases, there was a span of 11 bases. CDR3 amino acids: CASSYGGTGEQYV. For the CDR3, the DNA is TGTGCCAGCAGTTACGGAGGGACTGGCGAGCAGTACGTC.

The J gene is TRBJ1-4, the V gene TRBV2; perhaps TRBD1 as D (6 bases). The CDR3 contains 13 residues. V was cut by 5 bases and J by 7 bases, with 11 bases left in between. Germline loops: CDR1 SNHLY, CDR2 FYNNEI. This CDR3 is CASSTGQIEKLFF. The CDR3 coding sequence is TGTGCCAGCAGTACCGGACAGATTGAAAAACTGTTTTTT.

V usage is TRBV11-2 and J usage is TRBJ1-5; the D is unclear. Germline-derived CDR1 and CDR2 are SGHAT and FQNNGV. The CDR3 is 15 amino acids. Between the trimmed V and J ends, which lost 1 base and 4 bases, there was a span of 11 bases. The CDR3 region is CASSLGLGGNQPQHF. The CDR3 DNA is TGTGCCAGCAGCTTAGGGCTGGGAGGGAATCAGCCCCAGCATTTT. Looking up the rest from reference TRBV11-2 and TRBJ1-5 gives the full variable domain: EAGVAQSPRYKIIEKRQSVAFWCNPISGHATLYWYQQILGQGPKLLIQFQNNGVVDDSQLPKDRFSAERLKGVDSTLKIQPAKLEDSAVYLCASSLGLGGNQPQHFGDGTRLSIL.

The V call is TRBV19, the J call TRBJ2-1, with TRBD2 as a possible D gene (7 bases). The V and J ends lost 6 bases and 5 bases respectively, with 17 bases between them. In germline, CDR1 is LNHDA, CDR2 SQIVND (reference sequence). The length of the CDR3 is 15 residues. The CDR3, as DNA: TGTGCCAGTAGCCCCGTGGGGGGGACAAACAATGAGCAGTTCTTC. It is translated as CASSPVGGTNNEQFF.

The rearrangement links TRBV7-9 to TRBJ1-2; the D gene is possibly TRBD1 (6 bases). Deletions cut 1 base from V and 8 bases from J, with 14 bases between. Germline V gene data show CDR1 as SEHNR and CDR2 as FQNEAQ (reference sequence). This CDR3 contains 14 residues. The CDR3: CASSLVSAGGGYTF. The DNA for the CDR3 is TGTGCCAGCAGCTTAGTATCTGCGGGGGGCGGCTACACCTTC.

The CDR3 nucleotides are TGTGCCTGGAGGGGGACAGGGAATAATGAGCAGTTCTTC. Translating it yields CAWRGTGNNEQFF. The gene calls are TRBV30 and TRBJ2-1, with TRBD1 matching 9 bases. V shed 3 bases and J 7 bases; nucleotides not matched to a gene: 4. The CDR3 contains 13 residues. The germline V gene encodes CDR1 GTSNPN and CDR2 SVGIG (reference sequence).

This clone was detected only a few times. This chain joins TRBV6-5 and TRBJ2-1; 7 bases fit TRBD2. V lost 4 bases and J lost 0; bases outside the gene matches: 3. This CDR3 is built from 15 residues. Germline V gene sequence: CDR1 MNHEY, CDR2 SVGAGI. CDR3 sequence: CASSFRGVSYNEQFF. For the CDR3, the DNA is TGTGCCAGCAGTTTCCGGGGGGTCTCCTACAATGAGCAGTTCTTC.

This clone came up once. This chain joins TRBV6-6 and TRBJ2-7, with 9 positions matching TRBD1. The V gene end was trimmed by 6 bases and the J gene end by 4 bases; junction bases not matched to a gene: 10. Looked up from germline, CDR1 is MNHNY and CDR2 is SVGAGI (reference sequence). This CDR3 is 15 amino acids long. The CDR3 DNA reads as TGTGCCAGCAGAAACGCCCCGGGACAGGGATACGAGCAGTACTTC. It encodes CASRNAPGQGYEQYF.

Concerning this clone itself: At one boundary the junction diverges from the germline segment, which might be a read error. The same CDR3 is also encoded by other DNA sequences in this sample. The V gene is TRBV5-1, the J gene TRBJ2-2, with D possibly being TRBD1 (7 bases). The CDR3 runs to 13 residues. Per germline, CDR1 SGHRS and CDR2 YFSETQ. CDR3 sequence (DNA): TGCGCCAGCAGCTCAGGGGGGACCGGAGAGCTGTTTTTT. It specifies CASSSGGTGELFF.

This chain links TRBV14 with TRBJ2-4; TRBD1 agrees at 11 bases. The germline V gene has CDR1 SGHDN and CDR2 FVKESK. CDR3 length: 14 amino acids. Unmatched junction bases numbered 3, after V lost 3 bases and J lost 8 bases. The CDR3 loop is CASSHAGQGDIQYF. The CDR3 DNA is TGTGCCAGCAGCCATGCGGGACAGGGGGACATTCAGTACTTC.

The J gene is TRBJ2-5, the V gene TRBV13, with D possibly being TRBD1 (5 bases). V shed 0 bases and J shed 4 bases, with 12 bases lying between them. The CDR3 loop spans 15 amino acids. Germline CDR1 and CDR2: PRHDT and FYEKMQ (reference sequence). The CDR3, as DNA: TGTGCCAGCAGCTTAGGAGTGCAGGGCGGAGAGACCCAGTACTTC. This translates into CASSLGVQGGETQYF.

The chain is built from TRBV2 and TRBJ1-2; the D gene is possibly TRBD1 (6 bases). With 7 bases removed from V and 4 bases from J, the gap between germline ends came to 13 bases. From germline, CDR1 is SNHLY and CDR2 FYNNEI. The CDR3 is 13 amino acids. In nucleotides, the CDR3 is TGTGCCAGCAATCGGGACACAGCCTATGGCTACACCTTC. This gives the protein CASNRDTAYGYTF.

The rearrangement links TRBV5-4 to TRBJ2-1; 7 bases are shared with TRBD1. J gave up 1 base and V 4 bases, and 8 bases lay outside the gene matches. Germline V gene data show CDR1 as SGHNT and CDR2 as YYREEE (reference sequence). CDR3 length: 16 amino acids. CDR3 in DNA: TGTGCCAGCAGCCCGGCAGGGGGTGGGTCCTACAATGAGCAGTTCTTC. It encodes CASSPAGGGSYNEQFF.

The chain uses TRBV11-2 and TRBJ1-2; the D gene is possibly TRBD1 (5 bases). The CDR3 is 14 residues long. V dropped 5 bases and J dropped 5 bases, with 15 bases sitting between them. In germline, CDR1 is SGHAT, CDR2 FQNNGV. The CDR3 DNA follows: TGTGCCAGCAGCCCCCGAGACAGCATTTATGGCTACACCTTC. It yields the protein CASSPRDSIYGYTF.

The chain has TRBV14 and TRBJ2-7, with D possibly matching TRBD2 (6 bases). CDR3 length: 15 residues. The V end was cut by 0 bases, the J end by 4 bases, with 13 bases between. Germline values: CDR1 SGHDN, CDR2 FVKESK. The CDR3 loop reads CASSQDDGTFYEQYF. The CDR3 DNA is TGTGCCAGCAGCCAAGACGACGGGACTTTTTACGAGCAGTACTTC.

The V gene is TRBV6-6, the J gene TRBJ2-7, with D perhaps TRBD2 (5 bases). This CDR3 is 14 amino acids long. The V end was cut by 6 bases, the J end by 2 bases, with 14 bases between. CDR1 and CDR2 from the germline V gene are MNHNY and SVGAGI (reference sequence). The CDR3 reads CASRLYARAYEQYF. In DNA form, the CDR3 reads TGTGCCAGCAGGCTATATGCGAGGGCCTACGAGCAGTACTTC.

This chain uses TRBV10-3 with TRBJ2-1, with 8 bases aligning to TRBD1. The J segment lost 3 bases and the V segment lost 6 bases, leaving 4 bases of the junction unmatched. Germline V CDR1 and CDR2: ENHRY, SYGVKD. The CDR3 covers 14 residues. The CDR3 nucleotides read TGTGCCATCAGAATGGGACAGGTCTACAATGAGCAGTTCTTC. Translating gives CAIRMGQVYNEQFF.

The V and J genes are TRBV19 and TRBJ1-6, with TRBD1 identical over 8 bases. With V trimmed by 5 bases and J by 9 bases, 6 bases remained unmatched. CDR1 and CDR2 from the germline V gene are LNHDA and SQIVND (reference sequence). This CDR3 contains 14 residues. CDR3 bases: TGTGCCAGTAGTTCACAGGGGGTGGGTTCACCCCTCCACTTT. Amino acid sequence: CASSSQGVGSPLHF.

This clone was seen a few times. This rearrangement joins TRBV27 to TRBJ1-1; 8 nucleotides match TRBD1. The germline V gene encodes CDR1 MNHEY and CDR2 SMNVEV (reference sequence). The J segment lost 0 bases and the V segment lost 6 bases, leaving 12 bases of the junction unmatched. This CDR3 is built from 17 residues. CDR3 loop: CASRPDRAKKLNTEAFF. In DNA, the CDR3 is TGTGCCAGCAGACCGGACAGGGCCAAAAAATTGAACACTGAAGCTTTCTTT.

The gene calls are TRBV6-1 and TRBJ2-5; 7 bases map to TRBD1. The DNA matches TRBJ2-7 better at its end, which makes the J call doubtful. The germline gives CDR1 MNHNS, CDR2 SASEGT. The CDR3 covers 14 residues. The CDR3 DNA reads as TGTGCCAGCAGAATGGAACAGGGGTCCTACGAGCAGTACTTC. Amino acid sequence: CASRMEQGSYEQYF.

This chain connects TRBV29-1 to TRBJ2-5; 8 bases are shared with TRBD2. Germline V lookup: CDR1 SQVTM, CDR2 ANQGSEA. The CDR3 sequence is 15 residues long. J lost 3 bases, V lost 6 bases, and 12 bases had no gene match. The CDR3, as DNA: TGCAGCGTGGGACTAGGTTGGGGCCGTGAAGAGACCCAGTACTTC. Translation gives CSVGLGWGREETQYF.

The V and J genes are TRBV5-8 and TRBJ1-2; no clear D gene. Looked up from germline, CDR1 is SGHTS and CDR2 is YDEGEE. The V and J ends lost 3 bases and 4 bases respectively, with 13 bases between them. CDR3 size: 14 residues. CDR3: CASSWLGGSYGYTF. CDR3 coding DNA: TGTGCCAGCAGCTGGTTGGGAGGCAGCTATGGCTACACCTTC.

This chain connects TRBV2 to TRBJ1-4, with 8 bases that match TRBD1. The CDR3 covers 14 residues. Trimming removed 3 bases from V and 7 bases from J; junction bases left unmatched: 4. Per the germline V gene, CDR1 is SNHLY and CDR2 is FYNNEI. The CDR3 nucleotides are TGTGCCAGCAGTGACCGGACAGGGTTTGAAAAACTGTTTTTT. It translates to CASSDRTGFEKLFF.